This T cell receptor (beta chain) was retrieved from a study of T cell repertoires in cytomegalovirus infection. Study-level information: Shared public TCR beta signatures pointed to both CMV infection and a matching HLA type.

TCRdb independently ran MiXCR on the reads; one entry per CDR3 protein. This sample yields around 450,000 distinct CDR3 sequences, of which 11% are seen a single time; roughly a tenth belongs to the top ten. Trimming pared 2 bases from V and 5 bases from J, leaving 9 bases between. The CDR3 has 14 amino acids. This clonotype was seen ten or more times. The sample consisted of PBMCs. This receptor was identified in a human donor in good health (CMV status not recorded). Some clones in this sample may be carry-over from other donors' samples. The rearrangement uses TRBV12-3 or TRBV12-4 and TRBJ2-2; D not certain. The CDR3 DNA sequence: TGTGCCAGCAGTTTACGAGTTGGGACCGGGGAGCTGTTTTTT. Its protein product is CASSLRVGTGELFF.